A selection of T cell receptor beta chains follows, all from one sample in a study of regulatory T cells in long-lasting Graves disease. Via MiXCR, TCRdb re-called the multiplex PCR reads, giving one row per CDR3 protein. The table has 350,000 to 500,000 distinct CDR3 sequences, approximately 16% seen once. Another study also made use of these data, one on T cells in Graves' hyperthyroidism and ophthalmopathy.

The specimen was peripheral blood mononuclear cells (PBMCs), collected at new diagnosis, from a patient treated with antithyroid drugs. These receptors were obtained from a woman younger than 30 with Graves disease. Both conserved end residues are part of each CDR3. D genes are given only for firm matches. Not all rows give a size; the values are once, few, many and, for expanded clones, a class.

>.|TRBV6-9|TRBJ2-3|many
CASSYSPGDTQYF
TGTGCCAGCAGTTACTCCCCCGGGGATACGCAGTATTTT
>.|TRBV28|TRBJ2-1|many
CASSFSRGLGNEQFF
TGTGCCAGCAGTTTCTCCCGGGGTTTGGGGAATGAGCAGTTCTTC
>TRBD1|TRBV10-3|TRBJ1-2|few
CAISQTGHSGYTF
TGTGCCATCAGCCAGACAGGGCATAGTGGCTACACCTTC
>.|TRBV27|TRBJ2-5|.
CASSLSIGLQETQYF
TGTGCCAGCAGTTTGAGTATAGGCCTCCAAGAGACCCAGTACTTC
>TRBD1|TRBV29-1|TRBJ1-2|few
CSVLVFADRDGYTF
TGCAGCGTTTTAGTGTTTGCGGACAGGGACGGCTACACCTTC
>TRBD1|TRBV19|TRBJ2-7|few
CASSIVDRGTTYEQYF
TGTGCCAGTAGTATAGTTGACAGGGGAACAACCTACGAGCAGTACTTC
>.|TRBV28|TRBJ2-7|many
CASSLWSYEQYF
TGTGCCAGCAGTTTATGGAGTTACGAGCAGTACTTC
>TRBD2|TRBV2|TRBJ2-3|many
CASYRLAATDTQYF
TGTGCCAGTTACCGACTAGCGGCCACAGATACGCAGTATTTT
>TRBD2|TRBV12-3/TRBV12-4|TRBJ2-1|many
CASSPTSGSSPQFF
TGTGCCAGCAGCCCTACTAGCGGGAGTTCCCCCCAGTTCTTC
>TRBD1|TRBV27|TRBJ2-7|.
CASSPLRDRAYEQYF
TGTGCCAGCAGTCCGCTGAGGGACAGGGCCTACGAGCAGTACTTC